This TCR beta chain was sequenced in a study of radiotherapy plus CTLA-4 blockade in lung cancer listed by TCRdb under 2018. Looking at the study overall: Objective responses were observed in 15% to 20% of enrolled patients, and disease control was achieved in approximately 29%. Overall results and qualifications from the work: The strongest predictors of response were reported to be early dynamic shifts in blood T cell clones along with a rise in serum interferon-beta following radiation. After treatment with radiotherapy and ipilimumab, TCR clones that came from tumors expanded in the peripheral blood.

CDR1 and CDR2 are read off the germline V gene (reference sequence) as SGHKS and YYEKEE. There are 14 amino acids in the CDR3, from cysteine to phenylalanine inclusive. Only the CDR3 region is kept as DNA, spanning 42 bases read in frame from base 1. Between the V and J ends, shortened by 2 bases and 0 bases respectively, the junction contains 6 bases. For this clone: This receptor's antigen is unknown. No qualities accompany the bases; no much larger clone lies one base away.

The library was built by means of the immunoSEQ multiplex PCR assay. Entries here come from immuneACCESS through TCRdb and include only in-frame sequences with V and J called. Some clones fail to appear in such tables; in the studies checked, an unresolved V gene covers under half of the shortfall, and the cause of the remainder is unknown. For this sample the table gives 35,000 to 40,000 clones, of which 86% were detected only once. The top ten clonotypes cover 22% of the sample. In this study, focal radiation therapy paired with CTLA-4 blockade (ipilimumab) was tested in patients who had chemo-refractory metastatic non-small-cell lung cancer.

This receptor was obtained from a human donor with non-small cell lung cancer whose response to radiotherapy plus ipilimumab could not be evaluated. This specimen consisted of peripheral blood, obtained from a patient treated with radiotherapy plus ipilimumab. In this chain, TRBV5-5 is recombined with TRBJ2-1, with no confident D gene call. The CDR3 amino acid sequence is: CASSFLSSYNEQFF. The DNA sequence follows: TGTGCCAGCAGCTTTCTGAGCTCCTACAATGAGCAGTTCTTC.